This T cell receptor beta chain is drawn from a study of graft-versus-host responses after intestinal transplantation. Across the whole study: Transplants given to recipients were multivisceral, liver-intestinal, or isolated intestinal.

Intraepithelial and lamina propria lymphocytes were freed from processed graft tissue. Sequencing was performed with immunoSEQ multiplex PCR; in TCRdb, only in-frame clones are kept and a portion is missing. This table holds 4,500 to 5,000 clones, 65% to 80% found once. V was cut by 7 bases and J by 3 bases, with 21 bases left in between. The CDR3 length is 17 residues. CDR1 and CDR2 (germline): SNHLY, FYNNEI. The sample was ileum tissue, taken around 120 days after intestinal transplantation. The chain couples TRBV2 to TRBJ2-2; TRBD1 might be the D (7 bases). The receptor's source is a human patient who received an intestinal transplant, so some T cells may come from the graft donor. The CDR3 region is CASKWRTQGGHTGELFF. CDR3 nucleotides: TGTGCCAGCAAGTGGAGGACCCAGGGGGGCCACACCGGGGAGCTGTTTTTT.